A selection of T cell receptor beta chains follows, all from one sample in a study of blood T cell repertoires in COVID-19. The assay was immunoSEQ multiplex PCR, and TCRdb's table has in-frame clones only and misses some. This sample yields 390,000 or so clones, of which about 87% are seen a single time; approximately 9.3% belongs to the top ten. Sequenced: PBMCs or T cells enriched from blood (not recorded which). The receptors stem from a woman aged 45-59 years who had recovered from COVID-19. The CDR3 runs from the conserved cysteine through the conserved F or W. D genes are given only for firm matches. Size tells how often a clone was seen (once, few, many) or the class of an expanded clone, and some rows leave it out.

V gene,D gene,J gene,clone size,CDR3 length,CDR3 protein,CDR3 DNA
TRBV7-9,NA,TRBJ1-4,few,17,CASSPRISEATNEKLFF,TGTGCCAGCAGCCCCAGGATATCAGAAGCAACTAATGAAAAACTGTTTTTT
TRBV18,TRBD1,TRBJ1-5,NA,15,CASSLSADRVQPQHF,TGTGCCAGCTCATTAAGCGCCGACAGGGTTCAGCCCCAGCATTTT
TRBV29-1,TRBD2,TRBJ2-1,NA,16,CSVVLVGLAGLNEQFF,TGCAGCGTCGTTCTAGTGGGACTAGCGGGGCTCAATGAGCAGTTCTTC
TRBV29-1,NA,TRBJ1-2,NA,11,CSVRDYGGYTF,TGCAGCGTCAGAGACTATGGTGGCTACACCTTC
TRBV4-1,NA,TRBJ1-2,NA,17,CASSQDRPGGAGYGYTF,TGCGCCAGCAGCCAAGACCGCCCGGGTGGGGCCGGCTATGGCTACACCTTC
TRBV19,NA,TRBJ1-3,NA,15,CASSIGGNSGNTIYF,TGTGCCAGTAGTATAGGAGGGAATTCTGGAAACACCATATATTTT
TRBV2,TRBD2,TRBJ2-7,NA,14,CASSDASGSYEQYF,TGTGCCAGCAGTGATGCTAGCGGTAGCTACGAGCAGTACTTC
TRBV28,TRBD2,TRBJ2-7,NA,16,CASSPLGGGGSYEQYF,TGTGCCAGCAGTCCTCTTGGTGGGGGGGGATCCTACGAGCAGTACTTC
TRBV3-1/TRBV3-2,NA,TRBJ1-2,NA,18,CASSQDGSRRESNYGYTF,TGTGCCAGCAGCCAAGATGGTAGTAGGAGGGAATCAAACTATGGCTACACCTTC
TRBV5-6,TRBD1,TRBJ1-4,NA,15,CASSRTGGPGEKLFF,TGTGCCAGCAGCCGGACAGGGGGCCCGGGGGAAAAACTGTTTTTT
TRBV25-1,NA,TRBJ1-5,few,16,CASSDSGGASNQPQHF,TGTGCCAGCAGTGACTCCGGGGGAGCGAGCAATCAGCCCCAGCATTTT
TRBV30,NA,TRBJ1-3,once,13,CAWTPGAGNTIYF,TGTGCCTGGACCCCAGGGGCGGGAAACACCATATATTTT
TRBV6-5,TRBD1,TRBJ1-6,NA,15,CASSPGQTDGSPLHF,TGTGCCAGCAGCCCGGGACAGACCGATGGCTCACCCCTCCACTTT
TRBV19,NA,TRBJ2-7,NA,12,CASSILGSEQYF,TGTGCCAGTAGTATTCTGGGCTCCGAGCAGTACTTC
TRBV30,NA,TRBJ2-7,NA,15,CAWDLTWQGRNEQYF,TGTGCCTGGGACCTCACTTGGCAGGGGAGAAACGAGCAGTACTTC
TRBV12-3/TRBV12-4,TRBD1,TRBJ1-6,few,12,CASTRTGTPLHF,TGTGCCAGCACGCGGACAGGGACACCCCTCCACTTT
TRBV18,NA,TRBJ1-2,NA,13,CASSPADNYGYTF,TGTGCCAGCTCACCTGCAGATAACTATGGCTACACCTTC
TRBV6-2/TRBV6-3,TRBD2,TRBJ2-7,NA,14,CASSGLASFYEQYF,TGTGCCAGCAGCGGACTAGCTAGCTTTTACGAGCAGTACTTC
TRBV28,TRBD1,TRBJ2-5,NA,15,CASEGAERLGETQYF,TGTGCCAGTGAGGGGGCAGAAAGACTGGGAGAGACCCAGTACTTC
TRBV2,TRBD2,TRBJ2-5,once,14,CASSEFSGLETQYF,TGTGCCAGCAGTGAATTTAGCGGGTTAGAGACCCAGTACTTC
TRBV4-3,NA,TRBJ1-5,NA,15,CASSQDSQRNQPQHF,TGCGCCAGCAGCCAAGATTCACAGCGCAATCAGCCCCAGCATTTT
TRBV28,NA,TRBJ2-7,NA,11,CASGRNYEQYF,TGTGCCAGCGGCAGAAACTACGAGCAGTACTTC
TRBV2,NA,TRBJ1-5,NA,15,CASSEQVASNQPQHF,TGTGCCAGCAGCGAACAGGTAGCGAGCAATCAGCCCCAGCATTTT
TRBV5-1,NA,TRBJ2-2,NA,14,CASRPAVDTGELFF,TGCGCCAGCAGGCCGGCGGTTGACACCGGGGAGCTGTTTTTT
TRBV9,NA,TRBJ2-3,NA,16,CASSVEGLVGADTQYF,TGTGCCAGCAGCGTAGAGGGGCTAGTAGGGGCGGATACGCAGTATTTT
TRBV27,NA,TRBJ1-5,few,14,CASSLSYSNQPQHF,TGTGCCAGCAGTTTGAGTTATAGCAATCAGCCCCAGCATTTT
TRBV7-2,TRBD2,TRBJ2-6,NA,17,CASSSEGLGSGANVLTF,TGTGCCAGCAGCTCAGAGGGACTAGGCTCTGGGGCCAACGTCCTGACTTTC
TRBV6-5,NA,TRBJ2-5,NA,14,CASSYSEFQETQYF,TGTGCCAGCAGTTACAGCGAATTCCAAGAGACCCAGTACTTC